Detailed here is one TCR beta chain. The antigen it binds to is not known. The sample holds no much larger clone one base away, and base qualities are not on file. These data originate in a study of cytomegalovirus exposure and HLA in healthy donors (TCRdb year 2017). Context from the whole study: An earlier analysis of a few hundred of the donors reported around 280 Gb of sequence data and 95 million to 140 million unique TCR beta sequences obtained from around 180 million T cells. Roughly 300 gigabases of sequencing data and roughly 81 million unique TCR sequences made up an early release that covered around 640 HLA-typed donors. Of the approximately 400 genotyped donors, about 80% fell in the genetic ancestry cluster associated with self-reported Caucasian donors. The aim of the study was to test whether cataloging public T cell receptors could identify signatures of past pathogen exposure. Using immunosequencing, the study profiled T cell repertoires from about 620 subjects and related those repertoires to cytomegalovirus serostatus. A separate validation cohort of 100 to 150 different subjects was used in addition to the approximately 670-subject first cohort. To predict cytomegalovirus infection status, the study brought together high-throughput TCR immunosequencing, statistical association of individual TCRs with disease status, and machine learning. A later analysis re-examined previously published TCR beta repertoires from several hundred donors and added high-resolution HLA genotyping to investigate patterns of TCR occurrence. Rather than drawing on any new phenotypic data, the later analysis identified candidate immune exposures from TCR beta sequences and the way those sequences occurred across donors. To decide whether each TCR beta V gene segment behaved as functional or pseudogenic, an earlier analysis of 587 of the donors relied on high-throughput TCR beta sequencing. Donor age, sex, ethnicity and CMV serostatus were compiled together with the repertoire data. In a later genetic analysis, genome-wide SNP genotypes for about three fifths of the roughly 670 donors were used, and that subset was treated as a discovery cohort. Every discovery cohort repertoire had been produced on one sequencing platform. Class I and class II HLA loci were covered by the typing at four-digit resolution. The number of typed donors differed by locus: 629-630 for A, B, C, DRB1 and DQB1; 500 to 550 for DQA1; around 580 for DPA1; and 400 to 480 for DPB1. Four to six DR-DQ haplotypes were handled as single units for association and clustering because linkage in the cohort was strong. Across approximately 420 genotyped donors of the cohort, an average of roughly 250,000 unique TCR beta nucleotide sequences per donor were sequenced, and around 20% of those sequences were non-productive.

The method was the immunoSEQ multiplex PCR assay. The multiplex PCR relied on a mix of 60 forward primers for TCR Vbeta segments and 13 reverse primers for TCR Jbeta segments. A multiplex PCR assay on genomic DNA amplified the CDR3 region of rearranged TCR beta genes. The amplified TCR beta libraries were sequenced on the Illumina HiSeq System as 87-base-pair reads. Regarding the original processing steps: Across the roughly 670 repertoires, a later analysis counted 80 million or so unique TCR beta chains, roughly 11 million of which were shared by at least two donors. To remove PCR and sequencing errors, raw reads were error-corrected and collapsed into unique sequences using a nearest-neighbor algorithm that merged closely related sequences. Alignment of CDR3 sequences to IMGT reference sequences was used to assign V, D and J gene segments. Each retained sequence needed at least a six-nucleotide match to both a V gene segment and a J gene segment. Rearrangements were classified as productive when the CDR3 lacked stop codons and remained in frame with V and J, and all other rearrangements were classified as non-productive. Following IMGT convention, CDR3 was defined as the stretch from the second conserved V-encoded cysteine to the conserved J-encoded phenylalanine. The earlier analysis of about 570 of the donors excluded any sequence lacking an unambiguous match to a single V gene segment. In an earlier analysis of approximately 500 of the donors, a V segment was called functional when productive rearrangements were above 56.7%, and segregating when the standard deviation between donors exceeded 5%. A statistical classification framework was built to diagnose cytomegalovirus status from the catalog of TCR beta chain sequences. In a later analysis, TCR nucleotide sequences were compared against IMGT/GENE-DB human TR gene sequences so that V and J genes could be assigned. In a later analysis, CDR3 sequences and most-parsimonious VDJ recombination scenarios were assigned using the TCRdist pipeline. In a later analysis, each TCR beta chain was defined by its CDR3 amino acid sequence together with its V-gene family, and reads lacking a unique V-gene family were excluded. In a later analysis, approximately 640 highly shared, low-generation-probability nucleotide sequences were removed to address suspected cross-contamination and a sequencing artifact. A later analysis calculated a clonal expansion index for each public chain from normalized within-repertoire ranks of inferred template counts. A later analysis computed generation probabilities with a VDJ recombination model fitted to out-of-frame rearrangements, and checked the results against IGoR. A later analysis scored TCR-TCR, TCR-HLA and TCR-CMV co-occurrence with hypergeometric tests, applying a repertoire-size bias correction to TCR pairs. In a later analysis, false discovery rates were estimated by permuting HLA or CMV assignments 20 times. In a later analysis, co-occurring TCRs were grouped using DBSCAN, with TCRdist sequence similarity added in when clustering inside HLA-allele-positive subsets. Repertoires with fewer than 30,000 or more than 120,000 public chains were left out of co-occurrence clustering, as were five repertoires with anomalous nucleotide sharing. TCRdb obtained this table from immuneACCESS and retained in-frame rearrangements with V and J assigned. These tables miss some clones; where compared with another copy, unresolved V genes account for less than half of the shortfall, and the remainder is unexplained. V, J and clone size are those of that table, while D and trimming were read from the DNA. Recorded for this sample are 90,000 to 120,000 clones; more than 65% of them occurred a single time. The ten largest clones add up to about 4.3% of the sample.

In total, roughly 710 healthy bone marrow donors made up the cohort. All cohort members were sampled while nominally healthy, although unrecorded immune exposures were likely present. The donor was CMV seropositive and was included in the group of 289 seropositive cohort members. A peripheral blood sample was provided by each donor, and peripheral blood mononuclear cells were used for TCR beta sequencing. Genomic DNA was extracted from the blood cell samples with the Qiagen DNeasy Blood Extraction Kit. Overall study results and their limits: Across donors, most TCR sequences were observed very rarely, whereas some public TCRs were present in many individuals. The earlier analysis of approximately 590 of the donors excluded 15 to 20 rarely observed V segments, including chromosome 9 orphons, because counts were too low. When HLA alleles, especially DR and DQ, strongly co-occurred, TCR associations were difficult to assign to individual alleles. Because some donors lacked HLA typing at each locus, the association tests relied only on the typed subset. Cytomegalovirus status was reported to be diagnosed by the classifier with high specificity and sensitivity in both the original and validation cohorts. In a later analysis, TCR association rates were found to vary across HLA loci, with the most associated TCRs seen for DRB1 alleles and the fewest for HLA-C alleles. In an earlier analysis of some 500 of the donors, most TCR beta V segments were observed in productive rearrangements about 87% or about 30% of the time, broadly matching IMGT annotations. A further reported finding was that TCR beta sequences accurately predicted the HLA-A and HLA-B alleles for most subjects in the first cohort. A later analysis found that most CMV-associated TCR beta chains appeared HLA-restricted, with HLA associations seemingly driven largely by CMV exposure. In a later analysis, several top co-occurrence clusters were reported to appear linked to parvovirus B19, influenza, CMV and Epstein-Barr virus. The sequencing pipeline was judged likely to have produced a cluster of highly shared sequence variants as a technical artifact. CMV serostatus was the only immune exposure information available for the cohort. The authors suggested that the approach could potentially be generalized to other disease states and immunological phenotypes. A later analysis found that HLA-associated TCR beta chains were more clonally expanded and had lower generation probabilities than equally common non-associated chains. This cohort had only TCR beta chains sequenced, and the lack of alpha or paired-chain data limited which features could be detected. A later analysis associated 15,000 to 20,000 TCR beta sequences with specific HLA alleles at a false discovery rate of 0.05. Linkage disequilibrium might explain the correlated functional status among segregating V segments, but an unknown experimental factor could not be excluded. Some IMGT-functional V segments, including TRBV6-2 and TRBV6-3, could not be distinguished by the 87-base-pair reads and were therefore excluded. Compared with the 666-donor mean, donors in an Asian-associated ancestry cluster had fewer N-insertions in productive TCRs, according to a later genetic analysis. A few of the identified cytomegalovirus-associated TCR beta chains were confirmed in vitro to be specific for cytomegalovirus antigens. In a later genetic analysis, a missense DCLRE1C variant was associated with V-gene and J-gene trimming of TCR beta chains, and the association was replicated in an independent cohort. Presence/absence analyses assumed roughly uniform sequencing depth across donors, an assumption that may not hold. The study gave a list of 150 to 200 TCR beta chains associated with cytomegalovirus.

The CDR3 measures 16 amino acids from cysteine to phenylalanine. CDR3 DNA is the only sequence kept; it has 48 bases, read in frame from the first base. Sequences SGHAT (CDR1) and FQNNGV (CDR2) are obtained from the germline V gene. The germline V end is reduced by 0 bases and the J end by 2 bases; junction bases left unmatched: 6. The TCR originated in a woman under 30 in good health and CMV-seropositive. Material: PBMCs. The rearranged segments are TRBV11-2 and TRBJ1-2; TRBD1 lines up with 7 middle nucleotides. For the CDR3, the sequence is CASSLDLAGGNYGYTF. The DNA reads TGTGCCAGCAGCTTAGATTTGGCAGGGGGAAACTATGGCTACACCTTC.